The 8 T cell receptor beta chains below all came from one sample that was sequenced in a study of tumor and adjacent non-tumor tissue in lung cancer. The template was RNA from unsorted bulk tissue. The library came from three nested PCR rounds adapted from ARM-PCR protocols. TCRdb re-called the multiplex PCR reads with MiXCR, one entry per CDR3 protein. This sample has approximately 75,000 distinct CDR3 sequences; roughly 73% occur once, and the top ten carry approximately 12%. The sample was lung tumor tissue. Receptor source: a woman aged 50 to 60 with non-small cell lung cancer.

Points on this clonotype: It may be a read error: a sequence one base away is much more abundant. In nucleotides, the CDR3 is TGTGTCAGCAGTCGACAGGGTAACACTGAAGCTTTCTTT. Its translation: CVSSRQGNTEAFF. This sequence joins TRBV2 and TRBJ1-1, with 7 bases lining up with TRBD1. The CDR3 extends over 13 amino acids. Germline CDR1 is SNHLY and CDR2 is FYNNEI. The entire variable domain, with the rest obtained from reference TRBV2 and TRBJ1-1, is as follows: EPEVTQTPSHQVTQMGQEVILRCVPISNHLYFYWYRQILGQKVEFLVSFYNNEISEKSEIFDDQFSVERPDGSNFTLKIRSTKLEDSAMYFCVSSRQGNTEAFFGQGTRLTVV.

With regard to this clonotype: The conserved phenylalanine or tryptophan is not found at the CDR3 terminus, so this likely reflects a read error. The limits of the CDR3 on the DNA are not certain, so only TCRdb's listed CDR3 is given. The chain uses TRBV11-1 and TRBJ1-2. The CDR3 length is 12 residues, termini included. CDR1 and CDR2 from the germline V gene are SGHAT and FQDESV (reference sequence). The CDR3 sequence: CARSLRNYGYTS.

A single count supports this clonotype. At one end, the junction sequence differs from germline, possibly due to a read error. The chain has TRBV29-1 and TRBJ2-3; 8 nucleotides match TRBD1. CDR3 length: 14 amino acids. Germline V gene data show CDR1 as SQVTM and CDR2 as ANQGSEA. Here the CDR3 reads CSVAGTGVGDTQYF. The CDR3, as DNA: TGCAGCGTTGCTGGGACAGGAGTAGGAGATACGCAGTACTTT.

As to this clonotype: An end of the junction differs from the germline gene, which may be a read error. The chain joins TRBV5-1 to TRBJ2-7; no clear D. CDR1 and CDR2 from the germline V gene are SGHRS and YFSETQ. This CDR3 is 12 amino acids long. DNA for the CDR3: TGCGCCAGCAACTTGGATCTAGTCCCACAGTACTTC. This gives the protein CASNLDLVPQYF.

Regarding this clonotype: The junction does not match germline at one end; this may be a read error. The genes are TRBV6-5 and TRBJ1-5; 7 nucleotides match TRBD1. This CDR3 has 15 residues. Germline assignment: CDR1 MNHEY and CDR2 SVGAGI. This CDR3 reads CASSYSTARGQPQHF. CDR3 bases: TGTGCCAGCAGTTACTCGACGGCGAGGGGGCAGCCCCAACATTTT.

As regards this clonotype: This likely comes from a read error, as the CDR3 has no conserved phenylalanine or tryptophan at its end. This chain connects TRBV11-2 to TRBJ2-1; TRBD2 aligns across 10 bases. CDR3 size: 16 residues. In germline, CDR1 is SGHAT, CDR2 FQNNGV. CDR3 in DNA: TGTGCCATCAGCCGAGGGGGGCTAGCGGGAGTAGGTGAGCAGTTCTTA. As protein: CAISRGGLAGVGEQFL.

V is TRBV10-3 and J is TRBJ1-1, with D unclear. This CDR3 is 13 amino acids long. With 7 bases removed from V and 7 bases from J, the gap between germline ends came to 16 bases. CDR1 and CDR2 (germline): ENHRY, SYGVKD. CDR3 sequence reads: CAINDHLGSEAFF. DNA for the CDR3: TGTGCCATCAATGATCACCTGGGCAGTGAAGCTTTCTTT.

To note about this clonotype: Compared with germline, one end of the junction differs, possibly owing to a read error. The gene calls are TRBV5-6 and TRBJ1-2; D is uncertain. Germline CDR1 and CDR2: SGHDT and YYEEEE. This CDR3 contains 17 residues. CDR3 coding DNA: TGTGCCAGCAGCCCGGCAGGATTCAGGTCATCTAACTATGGCGACACCTTC. Translated: CASSPAGFRSSNYGDTF. Looking up the rest from reference TRBV5-6 and TRBJ1-2 gives the full variable domain: DAGVTQSPTHLIKTRGQQVTLRCSPKSGHDTVSWYQQALGQGPQFIFQYYEEEERQRGNFPDRFSGHQFPNYSSELNVNALLLGDSALYLCASSPAGFRSSNYGDTFGSGTRLTVV.